The rows below give T cell receptor beta chains drawn from one sample of a study of cytomegalovirus exposure and HLA in healthy donors. TCRdb's table, derived via immunoSEQ multiplex PCR, lists solely in-frame clones and lacks some. The data hold about 120,000 clones, with 80% observed a single time. Specimen: PBMCs. These receptor sequences come from a male donor in good health and CMV-seronegative. CDR3s include the opening cysteine and the closing phenylalanine or tryptophan.

CDR3: CASSLGVGSGTYEQYF
V: TRBV11-3

CDR3: CAWSVLGRGTPYGYTF
V: TRBV30

CDR3: CASSQASSGYEQYF
V: TRBV4-1

CDR3: CASSPRNTGELFF
V: TRBV19

CDR3: CSVIGWGHTEAFF
V: TRBV29-1

CDR3: CASSPSPAGRTGELFF
V: TRBV4-1

CDR3: CASSPQPGGTPNEQFF
V: TRBV5-1

CDR3: CASSESGRNSPLHF
V: TRBV25-1

CDR3: CASSRAGTGEETQYF
V: TRBV5-1

CDR3: CSSSPQGGTEAFF
V: TRBV7-9

CDR3: CASSGRSSYNSPLHF
V: TRBV14

CDR3: CASSEFGGDRTDTQYF
V: TRBV6-4

CDR3: CASSPRTDGNGLVFF
V: TRBV4-3

CDR3: CASSSGKRENTYEQYF
V: TRBV28

CDR3: CASSPPPAWEQYF
V: TRBV28

CDR3: CASSSLVGSSNSPLHF
V: TRBV6-5

CDR3: CASRILGGAFVTGELFF
V: TRBV11-2

CDR3: CASSPIGLTAKNTEAFF
V: TRBV18

CDR3: CASSQDRDEQYF
V: TRBV7-9

CDR3: CASSSGTGGNTEAFF
V: TRBV9

CDR3: CSVMTGSRTYEQYF
V: TRBV29-1

CDR3: CASRLQGGTDTQYF
V: TRBV7-2

CDR3: CASIGTVELAGGPRVTGELFF
V: TRBV23-1

CDR3: CASTSSGVANEKLFF
V: TRBV2

CDR3: CASSHPVEGDYGYTF
V: TRBV28

CDR3: CASSLTAGTGAAGANVLTF
V: TRBV7-2

CDR3: CASSTRGSGETQYF
V: TRBV7-9

CDR3: CASRDRGEDGYTF
V: TRBV2

CDR3: CASSPYGFTRGDTQYF
V: TRBV27

CDR3: CASSLEQGGASYEQYF
V: TRBV27

CDR3: CASSLVIYEQYF
V: TRBV2

CDR3: CASRGRSAEQYF
V: TRBV27

CDR3: CASSVVESGWNGYTF
V: TRBV9

CDR3: CASGRERRELFF
V: TRBV6-5

CDR3: CASSYSTGETSYEQYF
V: TRBV6-5

CDR3: CASSLGTSNTDTQYF
V: TRBV6-4

CDR3: CASSYTTTVSYEQYF
V: TRBV11-2

CDR3: CASSTDKGELFF
V: TRBV27

CDR3: CASSLGTGSNEKLFF
V: TRBV27

CDR3: CASSQSGTGGYGYTF
V: TRBV4-1

CDR3: CASSPWTGGPTEQYF
V: TRBV5-8

CDR3: CASSQRGKGGNTIYF
V: TRBV6-1

CDR3: CASSLSSDSHNEKLFF
V: TRBV28

CDR3: CASGQDSYEQYF
V: TRBV6-5

CDR3: CASALVAGYGYTF
V: TRBV7-9

CDR3: CASRRTSEKQFF
V: TRBV6-1

CDR3: CASSPRTGELFF
V: TRBV19

CDR3: CASSREAQGSPLHF
V: TRBV25-1

CDR3: CASSMSGGSSYNEQFF
V: TRBV7-3

CDR3: CASSSRLAGSNEQYF
V: TRBV27

CDR3: CASSLKTKNTEAFF
V: TRBV5-1

CDR3: CASSPTGAIYGYTF
V: TRBV6-5

CDR3: CASSVRGQAVEAFF
V: TRBV6-1

CDR3: CASPRQGAHEKLFF
V: TRBV19

CDR3: CASTQGTGGAGELFF
V: TRBV6-4

CDR3: CASRAWVGEETQYF
V: TRBV11-2

CDR3: CASSPKTAGLNQPQHF
V: TRBV18

CDR3: CASSQGGGQTLGNTIYF
V: TRBV4-3

CDR3: CATWTGGLNEQFF
V: TRBV10-3